A selection of T cell receptor beta chains follows, all from one sample in a study of blood T cell repertoires in COVID-19. Sequenced by immunoSEQ multiplex PCR; TCRdb stores in-frame clones only, minus some. The sample carries 200,000 to 300,000 clones, roughly 86% recorded once. Sequencing was carried out using peripheral blood. All receptors derive from a woman aged 55-70 years with COVID-19, enrolled during active disease. Both conserved end residues are part of each CDR3. The D gene is left open where the match is weak. Clone size is shown for a subset of rows, as once, few, many or a class of expanded clone.

>13|NA|TRBV3-1/TRBV3-2|NA|TRBJ2-5
TGTGCCAGCAGCCAGTTGGGAGAAGAGACCCAGTACTTC
CASSQLGEETQYF
>15|NA|TRBV6-1|NA|TRBJ1-5
TGTGCCAGCAGTGAAGCGGGACAAAACAATCAGCCCCAGCATTTT
CASSEAGQNNQPQHF
>15|NA|TRBV5-1|NA|TRBJ1-1
TGCGCCAGCAGCCTCTACAGCCAGAGGGTTGGTGAAGCTTTCTTT
CASSLYSQRVGEAFF
>16|NA|TRBV20-1|NA|TRBJ1-5
TGCAGTGCTAGTCGGGGTTGGGTCCTTAGCAATCAGCCCCAGCATTTT
CSASRGWVLSNQPQHF
>18|NA|TRBV27|TRBD2|TRBJ2-5
TGTGCCAGCAGTCGACTAGCGGGCCCCCAGATCCTCCAAGAGACCCAGTACTTC
CASSRLAGPQILQETQYF
>17|NA|TRBV24-1|TRBD2|TRBJ2-2
TGTGCCACCAGTGATTCGCCGGCGGGAGTGTTTGGCGGGGAGCTGTTTTTT
CATSDSPAGVFGGELFF
>13|NA|TRBV6-2/TRBV6-3|NA|TRBJ1-1
TGTGCCAGCAGCTCATACAGTAACACTGAAGCTTTCTTT
CASSSYSNTEAFF
>16|NA|TRBV6-5|NA|TRBJ1-4
TGTGCCAGCAGTTACAGGAAGGGGGCAACTAATGAAAAACTGTTTTTT
CASSYRKGATNEKLFF
>12|once|TRBV12-5|NA|TRBJ2-1
TGTGCTAGTGCCCGACTGGACAATGAGCAGTTCTTC
CASARLDNEQFF
>13|few|TRBV19|NA|TRBJ1-5
TGTACCAGTAGTGACGGCCCCAGGCAACCCCAGCATTTT
CTSSDGPRQPQHF
>17|NA|TRBV19|NA|TRBJ2-2
TGTGCCAGTAGTCCACTAGGCGAGGCAGGGGACACCGGGGAGCTGTTTTTT
CASSPLGEAGDTGELFF
>18|NA|TRBV4-2|TRBD2|TRBJ2-1
TGTGCCAGCAGCCAAGCCGGACTAGCGCCACGGGGCTACAATGAGCAGTTCTTC
CASSQAGLAPRGYNEQFF
>13|NA|TRBV18|NA|TRBJ2-5
TGTGCCAGCTCACCCGATATCCGGGAGACCCAGTACTTC
CASSPDIRETQYF
>13|NA|TRBV24-1|NA|TRBJ2-1
TGTGCCACCGGCGCGGAACTCAACAATGAGCAGTTCTTC
CATGAELNNEQFF
>14|NA|TRBV5-4|TRBD1|TRBJ1-6
TGTGCCAGCAGCTTCGGACAGGGCGGATCACCCCTCCACTTT
CASSFGQGGSPLHF
>13|NA|TRBV6-5|NA|TRBJ1-4
TGTGCCAGTGCGACAGCAACTAATGAAAAACTGTTTTTT
CASATATNEKLFF
>13|NA|TRBV7-6|NA|TRBJ2-7
TGTGCCAGCAGCTTAGACCTAGACGGGGAGCAGTACTTC
CASSLDLDGEQYF
>16|NA|TRBV5-1|TRBD2|TRBJ2-7
TGCGCCAGCAGCTTCGGGATGGGGGGGAGCTACTACGAGCAGTACTTC
CASSFGMGGSYYEQYF
>17|NA|TRBV5-8|NA|TRBJ1-5
TGTGCCAGCAGCCCACGTTCGATCGGTAATAGCAATCAGCCCCAGCATTTT
CASSPRSIGNSNQPQHF
>16|NA|TRBV7-3|NA|TRBJ2-2
TGTGCCAGCAGCTCAATCCCCGGTCACGGGGGAGGGGAGCTGTTTTTT
CASSSIPGHGGGELFF
>14|NA|TRBV7-8|NA|TRBJ2-5
TGTGCCAGCAGCTTAGTCTCCTTCCAAGAGACCCAGTACTTC
CASSLVSFQETQYF
>16|NA|TRBV7-3|TRBD2|TRBJ2-2
TGTGCCAGCAGCTACCGGGGGGGTACGAACACCGGGGAGCTGTTTTTT
CASSYRGGTNTGELFF
>15|NA|TRBV19|TRBD1|TRBJ1-3
TGTGCCAGCCGGGACAGACTAAACTCTGGAAACACCATATATTTT
CASRDRLNSGNTIYF
>15|NA|TRBV19|NA|TRBJ2-1
TGTGCCAGTAGTACCCCTCTCCAGAATTACAATGAGCAGTTCTTC
CASSTPLQNYNEQFF
>17|NA|TRBV7-6|TRBD2|TRBJ2-2
TGTGCCAGCAGCTTGGGGAGCGGGAGGGCGAACACCGGGGAGCTGTTTTTT
CASSLGSGRANTGELFF
>14|NA|TRBV25-1|TRBD1|TRBJ2-7
TGTGCCAGCAGGAGGTCAGGGGGTTCAGTCGAGCAGTACTTC
CASRRSGGSVEQYF
>14|few|TRBV7-2|NA|TRBJ1-2
TGTGCCAGCAGCTTGGGCAGTTCGAACTATGGCTACACCTTC
CASSLGSSNYGYTF
>14|NA|TRBV18|TRBD2|TRBJ2-3
TGTGCCAGCGCGACTAGCGGGGGGTCAGATACGCAGTATTTT
CASATSGGSDTQYF
>14|NA|TRBV6-4|TRBD1|TRBJ1-2
TGTGCCAGCAGTGTCACGGACAGGGATCATGGCTACACCTTC
CASSVTDRDHGYTF
>16|NA|TRBV24-1|TRBD2|TRBJ2-1
TGTGCCACCAGTAACAAAAAGCGGGGAGCTACGAATGAGCAGTTCTTC
CATSNKKRGATNEQFF
>13|few|TRBV5-1|TRBD2|TRBJ2-2
TGCGCCAGCAGCCTCCCGGGGGGCGGGGAGCTGTTTTTT
CASSLPGGGELFF
>15|NA|TRBV7-9|TRBD1|TRBJ1-2
TGTGCCAGCAGCTTAAGCCAGGGGGCGGAATATGGCTACACCTTC
CASSLSQGAEYGYTF
>15|NA|TRBV7-3|NA|TRBJ2-2
TGTGCCAGCAGCCCGGGACTCCCTAACACCGGGGAGCTGTTTTTT
CASSPGLPNTGELFF
>15|few|TRBV5-1|NA|TRBJ2-5
TGCGCCAGCAGCGCAGGACATTCAAGGGGAGAGACCCAGTACTTC
CASSAGHSRGETQYF
>14|few|TRBV2|TRBD1|TRBJ2-4
TGTGCCAGCAAGGGGGGACAGGGGGTTAACATTCAGTACTTC
CASKGGQGVNIQYF
>12|NA|TRBV25-1|NA|TRBJ1-2
TGTGCCAGCAGGGAGGGACGAGGGGGCTACACCTTC
CASREGRGGYTF
>12|NA|TRBV7-2|NA|TRBJ2-1
TGTGCCAGCAGCTACCCTGGCGGTATACAGTTCTTC
CASSYPGGIQFF
>18|NA|TRBV27|TRBD2|TRBJ2-1
TGTGCCAGCAGTTCCGATATACGACTAGCGCGAGGGCGGAATGAGCAGTTCTTC
CASSSDIRLARGRNEQFF
>14|NA|TRBV5-1|NA|TRBJ2-3
TGCGCCAGCAGCTTGGCTCGGGAGTCAGATACGCAGTATTTT
CASSLARESDTQYF
>14|NA|TRBV7-9|TRBD1|TRBJ2-7
TGTGCCAGCAGCATTCTACAGGGGGCCGACGAGCAGTACTTC
CASSILQGADEQYF
>15|NA|TRBV6-1|NA|TRBJ1-4
TGTGCCAGCAGTGAACGGGGGAAAACTAATGAAAAACTGTTTTTT
CASSERGKTNEKLFF
>15|NA|TRBV5-1|NA|TRBJ1-5
TGCGCCAGCAGCGACGGGACACATAGCAATCAGCCCCAGCATTTT
CASSDGTHSNQPQHF
>14|NA|TRBV7-2|NA|TRBJ2-7
TGTGCCAGCAGCCCCGTCTTAGGGGGCTACGAGCAGTACTTC
CASSPVLGGYEQYF
>16|NA|TRBV12-2|NA|TRBJ2-1
TGTGCAAGTCGCTTAGGACTCCCCCTGGCCAACAATGAGCAGTTCTTC
CASRLGLPLANNEQFF
>13|NA|TRBV27|NA|TRBJ1-2
TGTGCCAGCAGTTTACAGGGGTATTATGGCTACACCTTC
CASSLQGYYGYTF